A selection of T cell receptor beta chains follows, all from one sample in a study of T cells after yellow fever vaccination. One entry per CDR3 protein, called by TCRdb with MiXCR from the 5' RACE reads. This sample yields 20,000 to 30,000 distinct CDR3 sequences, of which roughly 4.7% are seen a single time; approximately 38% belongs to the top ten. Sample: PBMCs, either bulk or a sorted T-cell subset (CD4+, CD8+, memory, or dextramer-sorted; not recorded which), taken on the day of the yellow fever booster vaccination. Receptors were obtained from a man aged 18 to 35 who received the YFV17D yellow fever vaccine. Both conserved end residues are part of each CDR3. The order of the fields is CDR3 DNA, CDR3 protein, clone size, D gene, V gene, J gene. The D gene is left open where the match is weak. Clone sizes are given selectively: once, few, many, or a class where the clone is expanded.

TGTGCCAGCAGCCAGCGGCAGACCCAGTACTTC	CASSQRQTQYF	many	NA	TRBV7-2	TRBJ2-5
TGCGCCAGCAGCCTGACAGGGGCCAATCAGCCCCAGCATTTT	CASSLTGANQPQHF	many	TRBD1	TRBV5-1	TRBJ1-5
TGTGCCAGCACCCACGAGAGTCGGGGCTACACCTTC	CASTHESRGYTF	NA	NA	TRBV3-1	TRBJ1-2
TGTGCCATCAGTGAGTCAGGAGGCGGTGGGGACAACGTCCTGACTTTC	CAISESGGGGDNVLTF	NA	NA	TRBV10-3	TRBJ2-6
TGTGCCAGCAGCTCCCCAGTGGAGACCCAGTACTTC	CASSSPVETQYF	many	NA	TRBV12-3/TRBV12-4	TRBJ2-5
TGCGCCAGCAGCTTGGGGAAACCACAAGAGACCCAGTACTTC	CASSLGKPQETQYF	many	NA	TRBV5-1	TRBJ2-5
TGCAGTGCCTTTATCCGGGGAGGAGAGACCCAGTACTTC	CSAFIRGGETQYF	many	NA	TRBV20-1	TRBJ2-5
TGTGCCAGCAGTCCGGACCGTCGGGCCTCATACGGTGGCTACACCTTC	CASSPDRRASYGGYTF	many	NA	TRBV11-1	TRBJ1-2
TGCGCCAGCAGCTCAAGGACAGGGGAATATAATTCACCCCTCCACTTT	CASSSRTGEYNSPLHF	many	TRBD1	TRBV5-1	TRBJ1-6
TGCAGTGCTAGGTCGAGCGGGGACTCCTACGAGCAGTACTTC	CSARSSGDSYEQYF	medium-sized	TRBD2	TRBV20-1	TRBJ2-7
TGCGCCAGCAGCTTGTCGGTGGGCCTCTGGAGCGGAGAGCAGTTCTTC	CASSLSVGLWSGEQFF	many	NA	TRBV5-1	TRBJ2-1
TGTGCCAGCAGCCAACACGGAGCCGGTGAAGCTTTCTTT	CASSQHGAGEAFF	NA	NA	TRBV3-1	TRBJ1-1
TGTGCCAGCAACCGTGGCCGCGAGCAGTACTTC	CASNRGREQYF	many	NA	TRBV12-3/TRBV12-4	TRBJ2-7
TGTGCCAGCAGAGCTTACGGGTTGGGGGAGACCCAGTACTTC	CASRAYGLGETQYF	few	NA	TRBV11-2	TRBJ2-5
TGCGCCAGCAGCTTGGGGACTACTAAAGAGACCCAGTACTTC	CASSLGTTKETQYF	NA	NA	TRBV5-1	TRBJ2-5
TGCAGTGCTAGAGGTGAAGACCAGACCTACGAGCAGTACTTC	CSARGEDQTYEQYF	many	NA	TRBV20-1	TRBJ2-7
TGTGCCAGTGGAGGGGGGCTGGGCATTCAGTACTTC	CASGGGLGIQYF	many	NA	TRBV19	TRBJ2-4
TGTGCCAGCAGTTCACTACTAGGGGAGCAGTACTTC	CASSSLLGEQYF	NA	NA	TRBV27	TRBJ2-7
TGTGCCTGGAGTGTGGAAGCTAACTATGGCTACACCTTC	CAWSVEANYGYTF	NA	NA	TRBV30	TRBJ1-2
TGCGCCAGCAGCTCGGGACTAACGACAGATACGCAGTATTTT	CASSSGLTTDTQYF	many	TRBD2	TRBV5-1	TRBJ2-3
TGTGCCAGCAGTTTATATCGAGAGCTGTTTTTT	CASSLYRELFF	many	NA	TRBV28	TRBJ2-2
TGTGCCAGCAGTTTATCCACAAGGTTCAGGGCAGGGTCCAAAAACATTCAGTACTTC	CASSLSTRFRAGSKNIQYF	few	NA	TRBV6-2/TRBV6-3	TRBJ2-4
TGTGCCAGCACCCATAGCGGGGGGGACAATGAGCAGTTCTTC	CASTHSGGDNEQFF	many	TRBD2	TRBV25-1	TRBJ2-1
TGTGCCAGCAGCCGAGTTCCCACATTGATCACTGAAGCTTTCTTT	CASSRVPTLITEAFF	few	NA	TRBV7-9	TRBJ1-1
TGTGCCAGCAGCTCCGGACTAGCGGGGGGATCTTTCTACGAGCAGTACTTC	CASSSGLAGGSFYEQYF	many	TRBD2	TRBV7-2	TRBJ2-7
TGCGCCAGCAGGAACCCAGGGTATGGCTACACCTTC	CASRNPGYGYTF	many	NA	TRBV4-3	TRBJ1-2
TGTGCCAGCAAGGCAGGGGGGAATAATTCACCCCTCCACTTT	CASKAGGNNSPLHF	NA	TRBD1	TRBV2	TRBJ1-6
TGCGCCAGCAGCTTGGAAGCGGCCAGTCCCTACAATGAGCAGTTCTTC	CASSLEAASPYNEQFF	many	NA	TRBV5-1	TRBJ2-1
TGTGCCAGCAGCCTGGACAGTTTAGATCAGCCCCAGCATTTT	CASSLDSLDQPQHF	NA	NA	TRBV5-5	TRBJ1-5
TGTGCCAGCAGTTACCGAGGACAGGGTCTATACTTC	CASSYRGQGLYF	many	TRBD1	TRBV6-5	TRBJ2-4
TGTGCCAGCAGCTTAGACAGACGGTACGAGCAGTACTTC	CASSLDRRYEQYF	many	NA	TRBV13	TRBJ2-7
TGTGCCAGCAGTTCGGGACAGGCCCCTGACAATGAGCAGTTCTTC	CASSSGQAPDNEQFF	few	TRBD1	TRBV6-2/TRBV6-3	TRBJ2-1
TGTGCCAGCAATCGGTCTGGCAGGGTCGAGACCCAGTACTTC	CASNRSGRVETQYF	NA	NA	TRBV28	TRBJ2-5
TGTGCCACCAGTGGGCAGGGCCAAAATCAGCCCCAGCATTTT	CATSGQGQNQPQHF	many	NA	TRBV24-1	TRBJ1-5
TGTGCCAGCAATGATTCCCGGGACCCATCACAGAAACTGTTTTTT	CASNDSRDPSQKLFF	many	NA	TRBV12-3/TRBV12-4	TRBJ1-4
TGTGCCAGCTCAACCTCAGGCTACGAGCAGTACTTC	CASSTSGYEQYF	many	NA	TRBV18	TRBJ2-7